This section outlines one TCR beta chain sequence together with its context. These data come from a study of T cell repertoires in MIS-A myocarditis. Assay: immunoSEQ multiplex PCR; the TCRdb copy retains only in-frame clones and omits some. The sample shows some 10,000 clones, 85% to 90% of them seen only once. The CDR3 runs to 14 residues. Sequences were obtained from thoracic lymph node tissue obtained at autopsy. The chain couples TRBV21-1 to TRBJ1-5; the D call TRBD1 from the table was never checked on the DNA. TRBV21-1 is annotated as a pseudogene. The sequence was obtained from a man between 18 and 29 years old with fulminant myocarditis from multisystem inflammatory syndrome in adults (MIS-A) after COVID-19. The CDR3 bases are TGTGCCAGCAGCAGGCAGATTAGCAATCAGCCCCAGCATTTT. Encoded protein: CASSRQISNQPQHF.